This entry lists 14 T cell receptor beta chains sequenced from one sample in a study of T cells after yellow fever vaccination. TCRdb fed the 5' RACE reads into MiXCR, producing one record per CDR3 protein. The sample carries 200,000 to 300,000 distinct CDR3 sequences, 6% to 8% recorded once. This sample comprised CD4+ T cells sorted from PBMCs, obtained on the day of the yellow fever booster vaccination. All receptors derive from a man aged 30 to 45 who received the YFV17D yellow fever vaccine.

This clonotype was seen at least ten times. The chain has TRBV5-1 and TRBJ2-7; 9 positions agree with TRBD1. Unmatched junction bases numbered 10, after V lost 4 bases and J lost 5 bases. The CDR3 has 15 residues. Per the germline V gene, CDR1 is SGHRS and CDR2 is YFSETQ. The CDR3 region is CASSPSDRGFDEQYF. The CDR3 DNA follows: TGCGCCAGCAGCCCCTCGGACAGGGGATTTGACGAGCAGTACTTC.

This clonotype was seen repeatedly, ten times or more. The rearrangement joins TRBV4-2 to TRBJ1-2; 7 bases fit TRBD1. With 0 bases clipped from V and 7 bases from J, the junction kept 5 bases outside the gene matches. Per germline, CDR1 LGHNA and CDR2 YNFKEQ. This CDR3 is 14 amino acids long. DNA of the CDR3: TGTGCCAGCAGCCAAGAGACAGGGACTAGTGGCTACACCTTC. The encoded protein is CASSQETGTSGYTF.

This clonotype was seen repeatedly, ten times or more. The chain has TRBV27 and TRBJ2-7, with D perhaps TRBD1 (5 bases). CDR1 is MNHEY and CDR2 is SMNVEV in the germline V gene (reference sequence). V shed 6 bases and J shed 2 bases, with 17 bases lying between them. The CDR3 length is 15 residues. CDR3 residues: CASSLRVGQPYEQYF. The DNA of the CDR3 is TGTGCCAGCAGCCTCAGGGTTGGCCAGCCCTACGAGCAGTACTTC.

This clonotype appeared a few times. In nucleotides, the CDR3 is TGCGCCAGCAGCTTGGTTCTCGGACAGGGGGCAAAGCAGTACTTC. Translating gives CASSLVLGQGAKQYF. V is TRBV5-1 and J is TRBJ2-7; 11 bases match TRBD1. Germline CDR1 and CDR2: SGHRS and YFSETQ. The CDR3 contains 15 residues. Trimming cost V 0 bases and J 8 bases; bases outside gene matches: 7.

This clonotype was recorded a few times. This chain uses TRBV7-2 with TRBJ1-6; 8 bases fit TRBD1. The germline CDR1 and CDR2 sequences are SGHTA and FQGNSA. The CDR3 length is 15 residues. V lost 5 bases to trimming and J lost 6 bases; unmatched junction nucleotides: 6. The CDR3 DNA sequence: TGTGCCAGCAGCCACGGGACAGGAGCTAATTCACCCCTCCACTTT. Protein sequence: CASSHGTGANSPLHF.

This clonotype was seen repeatedly, ten times or more. CDR3: CASSLGSYVGQFF. CDR3 bases: TGTGCCAGCAGCCTCGGCAGCTATGTTGGGCAGTTCTTC. This chain connects TRBV5-6 to TRBJ2-1; D gene uncertain. The CDR3 extends over 13 amino acids. CDR1 is SGHDT, CDR2 YYEEEE, per germline. With 4 bases removed from V and 12 bases from J, the gap between germline ends came to 17 bases.

This rearrangement joins TRBV6-1 to TRBJ2-1; a weak D match, TRBD2 (6 bases). CDR3 size: 13 residues. The V end lost 8 bases, the J end lost 4 bases, and 12 bases lay between the germline ends. The germline V gene encodes CDR1 MNHNS and CDR2 SASEGT. The CDR3 is CASRLAYYNEQFF. The CDR3, as DNA: TGTGCCAGCCGGCTAGCGTATTACAATGAGCAGTTCTTC.

This clonotype was seen a handful of times. The chain links TRBV6-1 to TRBJ2-1, with D possibly being TRBD2 (6 bases). The V end was cut by 10 bases, the J end by 0 bases, with 19 bases between. CDR3 length equals 16 residues. The germline V gene encodes CDR1 MNHNS and CDR2 SASEGT. The CDR3 coding sequence is TGTGCCACCCTACCTGGGGGGACCAGCTCCTACAATGAGCAGTTCTTC. It encodes CATLPGGTSSYNEQFF.

The table lists this clonotype with many counts. The rearrangement links TRBV7-8 to TRBJ1-5, with D unclear. The CDR3 runs 15 residues. Trimming took off 1 base at V and 7 bases at J, with 14 bases between the two ends. In germline, CDR1 is SGHVS, CDR2 FQNEAQ. The CDR3 DNA follows: TGTGCCAGCAGCTTAGTAGAAGGTGGAGGGCAGCCCCAGCATTTT. This translates into CASSLVEGGGQPQHF.

The V gene is TRBV7-8, the J gene TRBJ2-1, with D hard to call. With 2 bases removed from V and 12 bases from J, the gap between germline ends came to 20 bases. CDR3 length: 15 residues. CDR1 SGHVS and CDR2 FQNEAQ come from the germline V gene. CDR3 sequence (DNA): TGTGCCAGCAGCTTAACGCCAGCCCCCTCATTGGGGCAGTTCTTC. As protein: CASSLTPAPSLGQFF.

This chain joins TRBV11-2 and TRBJ2-7; the match to TRBD1 covers 7 bases. Trimming took 4 bases from V and 3 from J; bases not matched to a gene: 6. There are 14 residues in the CDR3. Germline V gene data show CDR1 as SGHAT and CDR2 as FQNNGV. Here the CDR3 reads CASSSGRQGYEQYF. The CDR3 DNA reads TGTGCCAGCAGCTCGGGGCGACAGGGCTACGAGCAGTACTTC. Combining the CDR3 with reference TRBV11-2 and TRBJ2-7 gives the whole variable domain EAGVAQSPRYKIIEKRQSVAFWCNPISGHATLYWYQQILGQGPKLLIQFQNNGVVDDSQLPKDRFSAERLKGVDSTLKIQPAKLEDSAVYLCASSSGRQGYEQYFGPGTRLTVT.

This clonotype was seen more than once but under ten times. CDR3 amino acids: CASSEDGDSLWEQYF. The CDR3 DNA follows: TGTGCCAGCAGTGAAGACGGAGACTCGCTCTGGGAGCAGTACTTC. This chain joins TRBV12-3 or TRBV12-4 and TRBJ2-7; D is unresolved. The CDR3 runs to 15 residues. V shed 5 bases and J shed 7 bases, with 21 bases lying between them.

The chain has TRBV10-1 and TRBJ2-7; D possibly corresponds to TRBD2 (6 bases). Germline-derived CDR1 and CDR2 are WNHNN and SYGVQD (reference sequence). The CDR3 length is 14 residues. V was pared by 4 bases and J by 2 bases, with 12 bases between. The DNA for the CDR3 is TGCGCCAGCAGTGTCGCGGGACCCCCCTACGAGCAGTACTTC. Its translation is CASSVAGPPYEQYF.

This clonotype has more than one count but fewer than ten. The genes are TRBV27 and TRBJ2-5; D gene ambiguous. V dropped 7 bases and J dropped 4 bases, with 16 bases sitting between them. CDR1 and CDR2 (germline): MNHEY, SMNVEV (reference sequence). The CDR3 sequence is 14 residues long. The CDR3 loop reads CASTSRPGRETQYF. The CDR3 coding sequence is TGTGCCAGCACCTCCCGTCCGGGCAGAGAGACCCAGTACTTC.